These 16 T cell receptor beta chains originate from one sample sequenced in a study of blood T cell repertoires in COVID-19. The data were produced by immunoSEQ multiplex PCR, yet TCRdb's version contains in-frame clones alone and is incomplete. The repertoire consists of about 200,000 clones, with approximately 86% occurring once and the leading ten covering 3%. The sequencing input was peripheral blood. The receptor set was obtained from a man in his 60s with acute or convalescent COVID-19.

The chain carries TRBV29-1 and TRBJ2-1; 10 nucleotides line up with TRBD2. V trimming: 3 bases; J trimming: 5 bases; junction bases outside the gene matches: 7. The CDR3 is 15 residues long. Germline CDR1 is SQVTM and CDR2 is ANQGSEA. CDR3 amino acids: CSVDHWTSGNNEQFF. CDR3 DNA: TGCAGCGTTGATCACTGGACTAGCGGAAACAATGAGCAGTTCTTC.

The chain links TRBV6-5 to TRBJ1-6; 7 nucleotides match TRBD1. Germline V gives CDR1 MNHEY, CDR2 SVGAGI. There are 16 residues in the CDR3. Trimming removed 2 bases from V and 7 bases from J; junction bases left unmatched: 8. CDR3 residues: CASSYQGGAGNSPLHF. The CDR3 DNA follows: TGTGCCAGCAGTTACCAAGGGGGCGCCGGGAATTCACCCCTCCACTTT.

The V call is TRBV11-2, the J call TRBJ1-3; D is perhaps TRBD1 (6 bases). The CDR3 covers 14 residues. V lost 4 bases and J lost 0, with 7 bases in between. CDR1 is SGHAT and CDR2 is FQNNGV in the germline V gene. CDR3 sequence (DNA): TGTGCCAGCAGCTCGACAGGCTCTGGAAACACCATATATTTT. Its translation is CASSSTGSGNTIYF.

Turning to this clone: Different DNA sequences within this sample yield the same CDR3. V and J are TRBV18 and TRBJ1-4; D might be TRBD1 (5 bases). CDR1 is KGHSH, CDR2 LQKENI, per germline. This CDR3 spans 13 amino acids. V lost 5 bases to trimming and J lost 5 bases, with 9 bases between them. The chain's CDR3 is CASSGGLNEKLFF. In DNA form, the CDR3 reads TGTGCCAGCTCAGGGGGACTAAATGAAAAACTGTTTTTT.

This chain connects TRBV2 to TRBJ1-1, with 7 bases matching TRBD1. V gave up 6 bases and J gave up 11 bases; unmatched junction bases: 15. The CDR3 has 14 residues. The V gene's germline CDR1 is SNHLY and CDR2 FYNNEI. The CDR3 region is CASRRGQAPEGAFF. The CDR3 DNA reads TGTGCCAGCAGGAGGGGGCAGGCCCCCGAGGGGGCTTTCTTT.

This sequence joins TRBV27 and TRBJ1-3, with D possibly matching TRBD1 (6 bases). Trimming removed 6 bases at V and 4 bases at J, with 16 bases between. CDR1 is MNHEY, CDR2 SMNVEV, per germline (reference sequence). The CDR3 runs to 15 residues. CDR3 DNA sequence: TGTGCCAGCAGGGCCCATCGGGGGGCAGGAAACACCATATATTTT. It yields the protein CASRAHRGAGNTIYF.

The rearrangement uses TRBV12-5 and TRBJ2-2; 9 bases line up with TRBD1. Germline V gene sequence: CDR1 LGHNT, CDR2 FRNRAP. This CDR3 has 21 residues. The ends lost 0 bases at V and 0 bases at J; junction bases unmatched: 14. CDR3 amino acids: CASGLVIRRVRDRANTGELFF. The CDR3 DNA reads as TGTGCTAGTGGTTTGGTCATCCGCCGAGTAAGGGACAGGGCGAACACCGGGGAGCTGTTTTTT.

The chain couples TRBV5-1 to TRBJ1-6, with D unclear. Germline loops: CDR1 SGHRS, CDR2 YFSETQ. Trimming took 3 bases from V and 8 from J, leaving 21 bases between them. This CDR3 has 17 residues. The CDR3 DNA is TGCGCCAGCAGCTCTCCCAAAGGAGAAATTTGGGATTCACCCCTCCACTTT. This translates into CASSSPKGEIWDSPLHF.

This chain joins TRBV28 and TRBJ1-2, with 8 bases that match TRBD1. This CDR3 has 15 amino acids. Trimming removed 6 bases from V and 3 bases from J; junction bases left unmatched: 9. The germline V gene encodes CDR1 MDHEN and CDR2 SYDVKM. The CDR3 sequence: CASSPRAGGDYGYTF. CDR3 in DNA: TGTGCCAGCAGCCCAAGGGCAGGGGGCGACTATGGCTACACCTTC.

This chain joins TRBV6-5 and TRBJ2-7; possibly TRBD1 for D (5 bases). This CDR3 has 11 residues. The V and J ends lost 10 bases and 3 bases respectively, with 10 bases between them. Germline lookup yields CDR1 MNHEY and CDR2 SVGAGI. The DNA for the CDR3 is TGTGCCACCGGGCAGGGCTACGAGCAGTACTTC. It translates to CATGQGYEQYF.

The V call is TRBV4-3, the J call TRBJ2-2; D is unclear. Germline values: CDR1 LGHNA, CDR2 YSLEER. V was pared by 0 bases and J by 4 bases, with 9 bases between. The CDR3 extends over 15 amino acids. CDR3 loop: CASSQDGWSTGELFF. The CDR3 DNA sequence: TGCGCCAGCAGCCAAGATGGATGGAGCACCGGGGAGCTGTTTTTT.

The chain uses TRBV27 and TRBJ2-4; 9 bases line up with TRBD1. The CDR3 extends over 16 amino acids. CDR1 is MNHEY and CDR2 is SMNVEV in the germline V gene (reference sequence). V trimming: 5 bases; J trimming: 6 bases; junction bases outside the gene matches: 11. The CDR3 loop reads CASSHPPGQGRNIQYF. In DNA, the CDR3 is TGTGCCAGCAGTCACCCCCCGGGACAGGGTAGAAACATTCAGTACTTC.

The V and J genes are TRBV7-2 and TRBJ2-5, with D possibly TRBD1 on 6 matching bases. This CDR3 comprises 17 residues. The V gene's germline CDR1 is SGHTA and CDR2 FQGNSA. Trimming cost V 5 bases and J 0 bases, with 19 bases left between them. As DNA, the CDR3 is TGTGCCAGCAGCCCTGAGTTGGGACAACTGTACCAAGAGACCCAGTACTTC. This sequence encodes CASSPELGQLYQETQYF.

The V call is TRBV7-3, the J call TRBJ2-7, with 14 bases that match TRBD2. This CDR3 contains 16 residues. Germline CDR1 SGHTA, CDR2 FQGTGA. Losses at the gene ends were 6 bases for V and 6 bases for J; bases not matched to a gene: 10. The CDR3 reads CASSPSGTSGGGEQYF. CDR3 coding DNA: TGTGCCAGCAGTCCTTCCGGGACTAGCGGGGGCGGCGAGCAGTACTTC.

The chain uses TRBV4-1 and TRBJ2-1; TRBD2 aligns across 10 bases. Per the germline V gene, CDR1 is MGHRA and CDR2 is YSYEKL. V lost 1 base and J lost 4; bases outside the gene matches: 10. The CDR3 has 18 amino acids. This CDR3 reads CASSQGPSGGTLYNEQFF. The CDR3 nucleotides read TGCGCCAGCAGCCAAGGTCCTAGCGGGGGCACCCTTTACAATGAGCAGTTCTTC.

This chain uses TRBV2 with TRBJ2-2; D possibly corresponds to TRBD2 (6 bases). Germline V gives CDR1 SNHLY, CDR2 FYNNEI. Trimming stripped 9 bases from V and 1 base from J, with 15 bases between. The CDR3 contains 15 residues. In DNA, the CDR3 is TGTGCCAGAGCGACTAGTGTCGTGAACACCGGGGAGCTGTTTTTT. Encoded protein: CARATSVVNTGELFF.